These 24 T cell receptor beta chains share one sample of origin, sequenced in a study of T cell responses to AZD1222 COVID-19 vaccine. Repertoires were generated with immunoSEQ multiplex PCR, while TCRdb's copy carries only in-frame clones and drops some. The repertoire holds around 130,000 clones, less than 95% seen once, with about 5.3% in the top ten. The sequences come from peripheral blood, collected on day 0 of AZD1222 vaccination. Receptors originate from an adult in good health.

This chain uses TRBV9 with TRBJ2-4, with no clear D. This CDR3 is built from 15 residues. Deletions cut 4 bases from V and 0 bases from J, with 11 bases between. Germline V lookup: CDR1 SGDLS, CDR2 YYNGEE. This CDR3 is CASSPGPQAKNIQYF. CDR3 bases: TGTGCCAGCAGCCCCGGGCCACAAGCCAAAAACATTCAGTACTTC.

The V and J genes are TRBV19 and TRBJ1-5, with 7 positions matching TRBD1. Germline V gene sequence: CDR1 LNHDA, CDR2 SQIVND (reference sequence). This CDR3 is built from 17 residues. The ends lost 3 bases at V and 0 bases at J; junction bases unmatched: 8. CDR3 coding DNA: TGTGCCAGTAGTATGGACGAGGGGGCTGCTAGCAATCAGCCCCAGCATTTT. The encoded protein is CASSMDEGAASNQPQHF.

This chain connects TRBV3-1 (or the pseudogene TRBV3-2) to TRBJ1-2; no firm D call. The CDR3 runs 12 residues. Germline CDR1 reads LGHDT; CDR2 reads YNNKEL (reference sequence). The ends were cut back, 4 bases at V and 8 bases at J, with 11 bases in the middle. The chain's CDR3 is CASSRGGAGYTF. In nucleotides, the CDR3 is TGTGCCAGCAGCCGCGGCGGCGCGGGCTACACCTTC.

This clone was recorded only once. V is TRBV15 and J is TRBJ2-1, with 7 bases matching TRBD2. Germline-derived CDR1 and CDR2 are LNHNV and YYDKDF (reference sequence). There are 13 residues in the CDR3. The V and J ends lost 1 base and 9 bases, in that order; junction bases with no gene match: 3. CDR3 residues: CATSRVGRGEQFF. The CDR3 DNA reads TGTGCCACCAGCAGAGTGGGGAGGGGTGAGCAGTTCTTC.

This clone has just one count. V gene TRBV6-5 combines with J gene TRBJ1-1; no reliable D call. Trimming removed 2 bases from V and 4 bases from J, with 8 bases in between. The CDR3 length is 13 residues. The germline gives CDR1 MNHEY, CDR2 SVGAGI. CDR3 sequence reads: CASSYKVSTEAFF. The CDR3 nucleotides are TGTGCCAGCAGTTACAAGGTCTCCACTGAAGCTTTCTTT.

The V gene is TRBV5-1, the J gene TRBJ1-1; 8 bases are shared with TRBD1. Per the germline V gene, CDR1 is SGHRS and CDR2 is YFSETQ. J lost 4 bases, V lost 2 bases, and 4 bases had no gene match. The CDR3 sequence is 14 residues long. The CDR3 region has the DNA TGCGCCAGCAGCTTTAATACAGGGGGCACTGAAGCTTTCTTT. Its translation is CASSFNTGGTEAFF.

The chain has TRBV5-1 and TRBJ1-2; 8 bases match TRBD1. The CDR3 covers 13 residues. J gave up 4 bases and V 4 bases, and 3 bases lay outside the gene matches. CDR1 SGHRS and CDR2 YFSETQ come from the germline V gene. The CDR3 sequence: CASSHGQGYGYTF. CDR3 in DNA: TGCGCCAGCAGCCATGGACAGGGCTATGGCTACACCTTC.

The rearrangement links TRBV29-1 to TRBJ2-5; tentatively, D is TRBD1 (6 bases). V was cut by 3 bases and J by 5 bases, with 13 bases left in between. CDR3 size: 13 residues. Germline V CDR1 and CDR2: SQVTM, ANQGSEA. CDR3 in amino acids: CSVDRGQLETQYF. CDR3 sequence (DNA): TGCAGCGTTGATAGAGGACAGCTGGAGACCCAGTACTTC.

The chain links TRBV30 to TRBJ1-2, with TRBD1 as a possible D gene (5 bases). V was cut by 5 bases and J by 3 bases, with 13 bases left in between. The CDR3 sequence is 13 residues long. CDR1 is GTSNPN and CDR2 is SVGIG in the germline V gene (reference sequence). CDR3: CAWDLGGDYGYTF. The DNA of the CDR3 is TGTGCCTGGGATCTGGGGGGAGACTATGGCTACACCTTC. Supplemented by reference TRBV30 and TRBJ1-2, the full variable domain reads SQTIHQWPATLVQPVGSPLSLECTVEGTSNPNLYWYRQAAGRGLQLLFYSVGIGQISSEVPQNLSASRPQDRQFILSSKKLLLSDSGFYLCAWDLGGDYGYTFGSGTRLTVV.

J is TRBJ2-7 and V is TRBV7-8; D call uncertain. V was clipped by 4 bases and J by 4 bases, with 26 bases between them. CDR1 SGHVS and CDR2 FQNEAQ come from the germline V gene. CDR3 length equals 18 residues. CDR3 amino acids: CASSSGRERYVPRYEQYF. The CDR3 bases are TGTGCCAGCAGCTCCGGAAGAGAACGGTATGTCCCTCGGTACGAGCAGTACTTC.

In this sample, this clone turned up once. The same CDR3 arises from other DNA sequences in this sample as well. V is TRBV30 and J is TRBJ1-5; 7 bases map to TRBD1. Germline CDR1 reads GTSNPN; CDR2 reads SVGIG (reference sequence). V was clipped by 0 bases and J by 6 bases; unmatched bases: 5. The CDR3 extends over 14 amino acids. CDR3 nucleotide sequence: TGTGCCTGGAGTGTACAGGGGAGGGGTCAGCCCCAGCATTTT. This sequence encodes CAWSVQGRGQPQHF.

This clone was observed a few times. This rearrangement joins TRBV9 to TRBJ1-1; the match to TRBD1 covers 9 bases. Germline-derived CDR1 and CDR2 are SGDLS and YYNGEE. The CDR3 totals 15 residues. V dropped 0 bases and J dropped 3; count of bases not matched to a gene: 3. CDR3 sequence (DNA): TGTGCCAGCAGCGTAGCCAGGACAGGGGACACTGAAGCTTTCTTT. Translation: CASSVARTGDTEAFF.

The chain has TRBV5-1 and TRBJ1-5; weak D call: TRBD1 (5 bases). Germline CDR1 reads SGHRS; CDR2 reads YFSETQ. The V end was cut by 0 bases, the J end by 4 bases, with 11 bases between. The CDR3 is made up of 15 amino acids. CDR3 in DNA: TGCGCCAGCAGCTTGGCGGGGCTCCAAAATCAGCCCCAGCATTTT. This encodes CASSLAGLQNQPQHF.

In regard to this clone: At one end, the junction sequence differs from germline, possibly due to a read error. The gene calls are TRBV7-7 and TRBJ2-2; 13 nucleotides align to TRBD2. The germline V gene has CDR1 SSHAT and CDR2 FNYEAQ (reference sequence). This CDR3 spans 17 amino acids. This CDR3 reads CASSYGLAGVSTGELFF. The CDR3 DNA sequence: TGTGCTAGCAGCTACGGACTAGCGGGAGTCTCCACCGGGGAGCTGTTTTTT.

As for this clone: One end of the junction varies from germline; a read error may be responsible. V is TRBV7-7 and J is TRBJ2-1, with 15 bases fitting TRBD2. The CDR3 contains 14 residues. The V gene's germline CDR1 is SSHAT and CDR2 FNYEAQ (reference sequence). The CDR3 sequence is CASSPGLAGGEQFF. For the CDR3, the DNA is TGTGCTAGCAGCCCGGGACTAGCGGGGGGTGAGCAGTTCTTC.

The rearrangement links TRBV19 to TRBJ1-1, with TRBD1 matching over 7 bases. Germline V gives CDR1 LNHDA, CDR2 SQIVND (reference sequence). The CDR3 totals 15 residues. V lost 5 bases and J lost 1; bases outside the gene matches: 7. As DNA, the CDR3 is TGTGCCAGTAGTCACAGGGGTGGGGGGAACACTGAAGCTTTCTTT. Residues: CASSHRGGGNTEAFF.

J is TRBJ1-1 and V is TRBV18; D might be TRBD1 (5 bases). Germline CDR1 KGHSH, CDR2 LQKENI. The CDR3 totals 16 residues. Trimming left V 0 bases short and J 2 bases short, with 13 bases between. CDR3 bases: TGTGCCAGCTCACCACCCTCGGGGGGGAGAAACACTGAAGCTTTCTTT. Protein sequence: CASSPPSGGRNTEAFF.

V gene TRBV9 combines with J gene TRBJ2-3; 9 bases agree with TRBD1. Germline V gene lookup returns CDR1 SGDLS and CDR2 YYNGEE. The CDR3 runs 15 residues. V gave up 2 bases and J gave up 3 bases; unmatched junction bases: 4. For the CDR3, the DNA is TGTGCCAGCAGCGTTTCCGGACAGGGGACAGATACGCAGTATTTT. It specifies CASSVSGQGTDTQYF.

V is TRBV5-1 and J is TRBJ1-1; TRBD1 aligns across 7 bases. V gave up 7 bases and J gave up 1 base; unmatched junction bases: 1. This CDR3 has 12 amino acids. Germline CDR1 reads SGHRS; CDR2 reads YFSETQ. The CDR3 loop reads CASGQENTEAFF. The CDR3 DNA follows: TGCGCCAGCGGACAGGAGAACACTGAAGCTTTCTTT. The full variable domain, its missing parts supplied by reference TRBV5-1 and TRBJ1-1, is KAGVTQTPRYLIKTRGQQVTLSCSPISGHRSVSWYQQTPGQGLQFLFEYFSETQRNKGNFPGRFSGRQFSNSRSEMNVSTLELGDSALYLCASGQENTEAFFGQGTRLTVV.

This clone was seen only once. The chain joins TRBV7-2 to TRBJ2-3; D is uncertain. V gave up 5 bases and J gave up 2 bases, with 2 bases separating them. CDR3 length: 11 residues. The germline CDR1 and CDR2 sequences are SGHTA and FQGNSA. The CDR3 DNA reads as TGTGCCAGCAGCCTCACAGATACGCAGTATTTT. It codes for CASSLTDTQYF.

The V and J genes are TRBV6-5 and TRBJ2-7; TRBD1 aligns across 7 bases. V lost 4 bases to trimming and J lost 4 bases; unmatched junction nucleotides: 4. This CDR3 is built from 13 residues. CDR1 and CDR2 (germline): MNHEY, SVGAGI. The CDR3 DNA reads TGTGCCAGCAGTTTCGGGACAGTGTACGAGCAGTACTTC. As protein: CASSFGTVYEQYF.

The V gene is TRBV10-1, the J gene TRBJ2-1; the D gene is possibly TRBD1 (5 bases). CDR3 length equals 14 residues. In germline, CDR1 is WNHNN, CDR2 SYGVQD (reference sequence). The V and J ends lost 1 base and 7 bases respectively, with 11 bases between them. CDR3 coding DNA: TGCGCCAGCAGTGAGTACCCGACAGCTAATGAGCAGTTCTTC. Translated, it gives CASSEYPTANEQFF.

The chain has TRBV5-1 and TRBJ1-2; 7 bases are a match to TRBD1. The ends lost 2 bases at V and 6 bases at J; junction bases unmatched: 7. Germline CDR1 is SGHRS and CDR2 is YFSETQ. The CDR3 has 14 residues. CDR3 protein: CASSLLDRPDGYTF. CDR3 nucleotide sequence: TGCGCCAGCAGCTTACTGGACAGGCCAGATGGCTACACCTTC.

This sequence joins TRBV29-1 and TRBJ2-1; maybe TRBD2 (6 bases). The V end was cut by 3 bases, the J end by 4 bases, with 13 bases between. From germline, CDR1 is SQVTM and CDR2 ANQGSEA. The CDR3 totals 14 residues. CDR3 nucleotides: TGCAGCGTTGAGATCGGGAGTATGTACAATGAGCAGTTCTTC. This gives the protein CSVEIGSMYNEQFF.